This entry concerns a single T cell receptor beta chain. CDR3 length: 15 amino acids. The germline V gene encodes CDR1 SGHRS and CDR2 YFSETQ. J lost 2 bases, V lost 5 bases, and 7 bases had no gene match. The sample belongs to a study of blood T cell repertoires in COVID-19. Method: immunoSEQ multiplex PCR; TCRdb's copy keeps in-frame clones and lacks some. The table includes 320,000 or so clones, about nine tenths detected once. The clonotype originates from a man aged 60 to 75 who had recovered from COVID-19. Sequences were obtained from PBMCs or T cells enriched from blood (not recorded which). The chain recombines TRBV5-1 with TRBJ2-5; 9 bases fit TRBD2. CDR3 region: CASRGSGGSQETQYF. The DNA of the CDR3 is TGCGCCAGCAGGGGTAGCGGGGGCTCACAAGAGACCCAGTACTTC.